These 19 T cell receptor beta chains were all obtained from the same sample, sequenced in a study of blood T cell repertoires in COVID-19. The method was immunoSEQ multiplex PCR; TCRdb's version includes in-frame clones alone and lacks a portion of them. The repertoire holds around 50,000 clones, with 65% to 90% as singletons. Sequenced sample: peripheral blood. Every receptor here comes from a woman at least 80 years old with acute or convalescent COVID-19.

This clone was found once. The chain combines TRBV5-1 with TRBJ2-3, with 9 bases identical to TRBD1. This CDR3 spans 16 amino acids. V dropped 2 bases and J dropped 7; count of bases not matched to a gene: 11. Germline loops: CDR1 SGHRS, CDR2 YFSETQ. DNA for the CDR3: TGCGCCAGCAGCTTTGGCCCCGTCGGACAGGGGAATACGCAGTATTTT. Translation: CASSFGPVGQGNTQYF. Drawing the rest from reference TRBV5-1 and TRBJ2-3, the complete variable domain is KAGVTQTPRYLIKTRGQQVTLSCSPISGHRSVSWYQQTPGQGLQFLFEYFSETQRNKGNFPGRFSGRQFSNSRSEMNVSTLELGDSALYLCASSFGPVGQGNTQYFGPGTRLTVL.

The chain joins TRBV12-3 or TRBV12-4 to TRBJ1-2; 7 bases are shared with TRBD1. J gave up 8 bases and V 3 bases, and 6 bases lay outside the gene matches. The CDR3 runs to 13 residues. The CDR3 reads CASSLKGAFGYTF. The CDR3 DNA follows: TGTGCCAGCAGTTTGAAGGGGGCTTTCGGCTACACCTTC.

The rearrangement links TRBV6-6 to TRBJ2-2, with 8 bases matching TRBD1. The CDR3 sequence is 16 residues long. The V segment lost 5 bases and the J segment 5 bases; nucleotides outside the gene matches: 10. Germline loops: CDR1 MNHNY, CDR2 SVGAGI (reference sequence). The CDR3 loop reads CASSNLDRGRTGELFF. CDR3 DNA: TGTGCCAGCAGTAACCTCGACAGGGGAAGGACCGGGGAGCTGTTTTTT.

The rearrangement links TRBV12-3 or TRBV12-4 to TRBJ1-1; D is uncertain. This CDR3 has 13 amino acids. V lost 4 bases to trimming and J lost 2 bases, with 8 bases between them. Written as DNA, the CDR3 is TGTGCCAGCAGTTCCGAGGTAAACACTGAAGCTTTCTTT. Protein sequence: CASSSEVNTEAFF.

This clone was detected once. The V and J genes are TRBV6-5 and TRBJ2-1; weak D call: TRBD1 (5 bases). Germline-derived CDR1 and CDR2 are MNHEY and SVGAGI. The CDR3 covers 13 residues. V gave up 7 bases and J gave up 3 bases, with 10 bases separating them. The CDR3 DNA reads as TGTGCCAGCATGACAGTTTACTACAATGAGCAGTTCTTC. This codes for CASMTVYYNEQFF.

This clone was recorded once. V and J are TRBV27 and TRBJ1-4, with TRBD1 matching 11 bases. The CDR3 consists of 14 residues. Trimming at V came to 7 bases and at J to 8 bases, leaving 6 bases not matched to a gene. Germline-derived CDR1 and CDR2 are MNHEY and SMNVEV (reference sequence). The CDR3: CASTGQGAREKLFF. The CDR3 coding sequence is TGTGCCAGCACAGGACAGGGGGCAAGAGAAAAACTGTTTTTT.

This clone was counted a few times. The gene calls are TRBV5-6 and TRBJ1-2; 8 bases are shared with TRBD1. The germline V gene encodes CDR1 SGHDT and CDR2 YYEEEE. The CDR3 is 15 residues long. V gave up 2 bases and J gave up 8 bases; unmatched junction bases: 11. The CDR3 DNA follows: TGTGCCAGCAGCTTCCGGGACAGGCTCCTTTGGGGCTACACCTTC. This encodes CASSFRDRLLWGYTF.

The CDR3 region is CASSPGVYGYTF. CDR3 nucleotide sequence: TGTGCCAGCAGCCCAGGGGTCTATGGCTACACCTTC. This chain uses TRBV7-2 with TRBJ1-2, with D maybe TRBD1 (6 bases). This CDR3 comprises 12 residues. V was clipped by 5 bases and J by 4 bases, with 8 bases between them. Germline loops: CDR1 SGHTA, CDR2 FQGNSA.

This clone was recorded only once. The V call is TRBV9, the J call TRBJ1-1; D gene ambiguous. Germline CDR1 SGDLS, CDR2 YYNGEE. The CDR3 contains 14 residues. The V and J ends lost 1 base and 3 bases respectively, with 10 bases between them. The DNA for the CDR3 is TGTGCCAGCAGCGTACAGACATCGGACACTGAAGCTTTCTTT. Translated: CASSVQTSDTEAFF.

The V gene is TRBV6-2 or TRBV6-3, the J gene TRBJ2-7; D is possibly TRBD1 (6 bases). CDR1 and CDR2 (germline): MNHEY, SVGEGT. Trimming stripped 6 bases from V and 6 bases from J, with 24 bases between. There are 16 residues in the CDR3. The CDR3 DNA is TGTGCCAGCAGCAGCCCGGTAGGGCAGGGGTTCGGCGAGCAGTACTTC. This encodes CASSSPVGQGFGEQYF.

The rearrangement links TRBV5-5 to TRBJ1-5; D gene uncertain. This CDR3 region has 13 residues. The germline V gene has CDR1 SGHKS and CDR2 YYEKEE (reference sequence). The V end was cut by 0 bases, the J end by 3 bases, with 4 bases between. In DNA, the CDR3 is TGTGCCAGCAGCTTGGACACCAATCAGCCCCAGCATTTT. This gives the protein CASSLDTNQPQHF.

CDR3: CASSQGTAGQPQHF. CDR3 nucleotides: TGTGCCAGCAGCCAAGGGACCGCGGGCCAGCCCCAGCATTTT. The gene calls are TRBV3-1 (or the pseudogene TRBV3-2) and TRBJ1-5; D not resolved. CDR1 and CDR2 from the germline V gene are LGHDT and YNNKEL (reference sequence). CDR3 size: 14 residues. The V gene lost 1 base and the J gene lost 7 bases, with 11 bases spanning the gap.

The chain recombines TRBV19 with TRBJ1-1; TRBD1 aligns across 8 bases. The CDR3 runs to 15 residues. The V gene end was trimmed by 7 bases and the J gene end by 4 bases; junction bases not matched to a gene: 11. Germline V gene sequence: CDR1 LNHDA, CDR2 SQIVND (reference sequence). DNA of the CDR3: TGTGCCAGTATTTCACAGGGGGGAGTGGGCACTGAAGCTTTCTTT. It yields the protein CASISQGGVGTEAFF.

V is TRBV7-8 and J is TRBJ1-1; D not certain. V was trimmed by 1 base and J by 3 bases, leaving 6 bases between them. From germline, CDR1 is SGHVS and CDR2 FQNEAQ. This CDR3 region has 13 residues. The CDR3 DNA reads TGTGCCAGCAGCTTAGATGGCTACACTGAAGCTTTCTTT. It translates to CASSLDGYTEAFF.

This clone was observed once. The rearrangement joins TRBV5-8 to TRBJ1-4; maybe TRBD1 (5 bases). In germline, CDR1 is SGHTS, CDR2 YDEGEE. This CDR3 region has 14 residues. V shed 4 bases and J shed 1 base, with 8 bases lying between them. The CDR3 sequence is CASSADRTNEKLFF. Written as DNA, the CDR3 is TGTGCCAGCAGCGCTGACAGAACTAATGAAAAACTGTTTTTT.

The chain employs TRBV19 and TRBJ1-4; no clear D. V lost 3 bases, J lost 0 bases, and 8 bases lay in between. The CDR3 runs 15 residues. Germline lookup yields CDR1 LNHDA and CDR2 SQIVND (reference sequence). The CDR3 DNA reads as TGTGCCAGTAGTATCAGGTCTGCAACTAATGAAAAACTGTTTTTT. Protein: CASSIRSATNEKLFF.

The chain combines TRBV6-5 with TRBJ1-6, with D possibly being TRBD1 (5 bases). CDR3 size: 13 residues. Germline V gene lookup returns CDR1 MNHEY and CDR2 SVGAGI. V was cut by 5 bases and J by 14 bases, with 16 bases left in between. The CDR3 here is CASSTPGGNTLHF. The CDR3 DNA sequence: TGTGCCAGCAGTACCCCCGGGGGGAACACCCTCCACTTT.

The chain carries TRBV5-8 and TRBJ2-1; D gene unclear. Per the germline V gene, CDR1 is SGHTS and CDR2 is YDEGEE. V was cut by 1 base and J by 4 bases, with 12 bases left in between. The CDR3 has 15 residues. The CDR3 nucleotides read TGTGCCAGCAGCTTGTGGGTCCTCGGGTACAATGAGCAGTTCTTC. The encoded protein is CASSLWVLGYNEQFF. The full variable domain, its missing parts supplied by reference TRBV5-8 and TRBJ2-1, is EAGVTQSPTHLIKTRGQQATLRCSPISGHTSVYWYQQALGLGLQFLLWYDEGEERNRGNFPPRFSGRQFPNYSSELNVNALELEDSALYLCASSLWVLGYNEQFFGPGTRLTVL.

The chain employs TRBV6-5 and TRBJ1-1; the D gene is possibly TRBD1 (6 bases). V dropped 6 bases and J dropped 6 bases, with 14 bases sitting between them. Germline CDR1 and CDR2: MNHEY and SVGAGI. CDR3 length: 13 amino acids. CDR3 bases: TGTGCCAGCAGGGTAACAGGGACGGCTGAAGCTTTCTTT. Translation: CASRVTGTAEAFF.